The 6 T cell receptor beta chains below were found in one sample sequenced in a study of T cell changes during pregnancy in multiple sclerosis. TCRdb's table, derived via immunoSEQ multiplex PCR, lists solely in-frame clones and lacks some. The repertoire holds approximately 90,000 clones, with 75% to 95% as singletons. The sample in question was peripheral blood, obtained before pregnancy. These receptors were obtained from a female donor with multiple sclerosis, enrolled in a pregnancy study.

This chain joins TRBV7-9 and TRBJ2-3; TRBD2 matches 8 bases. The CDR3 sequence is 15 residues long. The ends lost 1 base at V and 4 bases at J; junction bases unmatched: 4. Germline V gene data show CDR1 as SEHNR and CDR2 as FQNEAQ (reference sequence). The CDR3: CASSLVPGGPDTQYF. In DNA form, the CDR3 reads TGTGCCAGCAGCTTAGTCCCGGGGGGGCCAGATACGCAGTATTTT. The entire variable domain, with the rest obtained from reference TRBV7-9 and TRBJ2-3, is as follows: DTGVSQNPRHKITKRGQNVTFRCDPISEHNRLYWYRQTLGQGPEFLTYFQNEAQLEKSRLLSDRFSAERPKGSFSTLEIQRTEQGDSAMYLCASSLVPGGPDTQYFGPGTRLTVL.

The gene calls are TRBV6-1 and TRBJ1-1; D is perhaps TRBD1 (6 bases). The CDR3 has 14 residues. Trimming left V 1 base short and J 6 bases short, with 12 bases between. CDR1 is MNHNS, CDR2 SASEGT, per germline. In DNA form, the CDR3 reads TGTGCCAGCAGTGAAGTCGAGGGGGTGGCTGAAGCTTTCTTT. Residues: CASSEVEGVAEAFF.

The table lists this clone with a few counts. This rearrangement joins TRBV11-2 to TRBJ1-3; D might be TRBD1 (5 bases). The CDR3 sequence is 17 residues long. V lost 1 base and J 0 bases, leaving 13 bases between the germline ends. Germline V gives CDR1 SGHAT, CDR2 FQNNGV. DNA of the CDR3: TGTGCCAGCAGCTTAGTTGCAGGGCTGTTCTCTGGAAACACCATATATTTT. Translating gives CASSLVAGLFSGNTIYF.

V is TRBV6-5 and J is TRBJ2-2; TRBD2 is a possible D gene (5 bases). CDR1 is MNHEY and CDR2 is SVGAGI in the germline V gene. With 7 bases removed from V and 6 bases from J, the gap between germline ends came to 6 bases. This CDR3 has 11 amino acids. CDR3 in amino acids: CASMRAGELFF. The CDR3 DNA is TGTGCCAGCATGCGGGCCGGGGAGCTGTTTTTT.

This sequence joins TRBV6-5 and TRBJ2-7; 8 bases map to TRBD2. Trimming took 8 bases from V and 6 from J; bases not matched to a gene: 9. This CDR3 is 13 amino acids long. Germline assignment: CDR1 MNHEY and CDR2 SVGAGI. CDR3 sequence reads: CASHPRAGGEQYF. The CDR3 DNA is TGTGCCAGCCACCCCCGCGCGGGGGGCGAGCAGTACTTC.

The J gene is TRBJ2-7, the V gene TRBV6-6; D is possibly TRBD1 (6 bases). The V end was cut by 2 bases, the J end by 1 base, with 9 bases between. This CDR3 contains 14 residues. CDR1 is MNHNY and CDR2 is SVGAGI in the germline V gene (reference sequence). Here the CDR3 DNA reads TGTGCCAGCAGTTACCCCGGACAGTCCTACGAGCAGTACTTC. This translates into CASSYPGQSYEQYF.